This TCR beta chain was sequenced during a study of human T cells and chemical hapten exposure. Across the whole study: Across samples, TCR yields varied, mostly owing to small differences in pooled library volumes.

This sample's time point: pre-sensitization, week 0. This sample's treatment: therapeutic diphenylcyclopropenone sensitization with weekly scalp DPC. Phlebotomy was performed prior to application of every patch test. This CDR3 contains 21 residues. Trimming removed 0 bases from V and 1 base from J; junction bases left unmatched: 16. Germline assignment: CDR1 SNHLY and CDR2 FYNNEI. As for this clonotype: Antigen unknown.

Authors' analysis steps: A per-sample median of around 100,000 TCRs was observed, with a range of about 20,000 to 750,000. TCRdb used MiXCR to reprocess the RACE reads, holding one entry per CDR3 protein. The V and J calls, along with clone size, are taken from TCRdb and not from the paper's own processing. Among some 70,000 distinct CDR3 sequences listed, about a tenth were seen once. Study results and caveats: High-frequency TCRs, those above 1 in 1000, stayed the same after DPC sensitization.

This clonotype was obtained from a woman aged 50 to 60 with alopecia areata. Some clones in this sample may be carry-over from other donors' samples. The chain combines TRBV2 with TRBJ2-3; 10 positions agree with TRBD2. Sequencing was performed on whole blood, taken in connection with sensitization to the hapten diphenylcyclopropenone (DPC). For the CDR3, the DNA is TGTGCCAGCAGTGAAGCCCCCCTGGGAAGCGGGGGGGCCGTGGGCACAGATACGCAGTATTTT. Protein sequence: CASSEAPLGSGGAVGTDTQYF.